The rows below give T cell receptor beta chains drawn from one sample of a study of shared clonotypes between healthy human individuals. The data were produced by immunoSEQ multiplex PCR, yet TCRdb's version contains in-frame clones alone and is incomplete. In the table there are under 1 million clones, about 91% of which are singletons. Sequenced: naive CD8+ T cells sorted from blood. The receptors stem from a man aged 30 to 45 in good health. Both conserved end residues are part of each CDR3. A D gene is named only where the DNA matches it firmly. Rows may omit the clone size; those that give it use once, few, many or a size class.

j_gene	v_gene	abundance	d_gene	CDR3aa	CDR3nt
TRBJ2-1	TRBV28	NA	NA	CASSLFGGSEDEQFF	TGTGCCAGCAGTTTATTTGGGGGCAGTGAAGATGAGCAGTTCTTC
TRBJ2-2	TRBV9	NA	NA	CASSVEINTGELFF	TGTGCCAGCAGCGTAGAGATCAACACCGGGGAGCTGTTTTTT
TRBJ2-7	TRBV15	NA	NA	CATSSQPYEQYF	TGTGCCACCAGCTCCCAGCCCTACGAGCAGTACTTC
TRBJ2-1	TRBV19	NA	TRBD2	CASSSYSGSLTLNEQFF	TGTGCCAGTAGTAGCTATAGCGGGAGCTTAACCCTCAATGAGCAGTTCTTC
TRBJ1-3	TRBV5-5	NA	TRBD1	CASSRLDREDSGNTIYF	TGTGCCAGCAGCCGTCTTGACAGGGAAGACTCTGGAAACACCATATATTTT
TRBJ2-7	TRBV27	once	NA	CASGLSGQTYEQYF	TGTGCCAGCGGATTGTCCGGACAGACCTACGAGCAGTACTTC
TRBJ2-3	TRBV5-1	NA	NA	CASSLVAGSTDTQYF	TGCGCCAGCAGCTTGGTTGCAGGAAGCACAGATACGCAGTATTTT
TRBJ2-7	TRBV7-2	NA	NA	CASSLVGEWEQYF	TGTGCCAGCAGCTTAGTTGGAGAATGGGAGCAGTACTTC
TRBJ1-2	TRBV6-5	NA	NA	CASSYGQANGYTF	TGTGCCAGCAGTTATGGGCAGGCAAATGGCTACACCTTC
TRBJ2-7	TRBV7-9	NA	NA	CASSLGLVPYEQYF	TGTGCCAGCAGCTTAGGCCTAGTCCCTTACGAGCAGTACTTC
TRBJ1-1	TRBV7-9	NA	NA	CASSLDAGKFNTEAFF	TGTGCCAGCAGCTTAGACGCAGGGAAGTTTAACACTGAAGCTTTCTTT
TRBJ2-7	TRBV28	NA	TRBD1	CASSFDRDRGYEQYF	TGTGCCAGCAGTTTTGATCGGGACAGGGGCTACGAGCAGTACTTC
TRBJ1-1	TRBV12-2	NA	NA	CASRLELGQGLGRRTEAFF	TGTGCAAGTCGCTTAGAACTGGGACAGGGACTTGGACGGCGCACTGAAGCTTTCTTT
TRBJ2-7	TRBV5-6	NA	TRBD2	CASNHMGSSGTYEQYF	TGTGCCAGCAACCACATGGGGTCTAGCGGGACCTACGAGCAGTACTTC
TRBJ2-7	TRBV5-1	NA	TRBD2	CASSLGRRREGHYEQYF	TGCGCCAGCAGCTTGGGGCGTCGGCGGGAGGGCCACTACGAGCAGTACTTC
TRBJ2-1	TRBV27	once	TRBD1	CASTEGGTGDYNEQFF	TGTGCCAGCACCGAGGGCGGGACAGGGGACTACAATGAGCAGTTCTTC
TRBJ2-7	TRBV14	NA	NA	CASSPRSSYYEQYF	TGTGCCAGCAGTCCTAGGTCCTCGTACTACGAGCAGTACTTC
TRBJ2-1	TRBV4-3	NA	TRBD2	CASSQDLAGGYNEQFF	TGCGCCAGCAGCCAAGATCTAGCGGGAGGGTACAATGAGCAGTTCTTC
TRBJ2-1	TRBV7-9	NA	TRBD1	CASSFRDRAVDEQFF	TGTGCCAGCAGCTTCCGGGACAGGGCTGTGGATGAGCAGTTCTTC
TRBJ2-7	TRBV25-1	NA	TRBD2	CATGLANSGEQYF	TGTGCCACAGGACTAGCGAATTCGGGGGAGCAGTACTTC
TRBJ2-7	TRBV6-6	NA	NA	CASSPPTPTLEQYF	TGTGCCAGCAGTCCCCCTACCCCGACTCTAGAACAGTACTTC
TRBJ2-1	TRBV19	once	TRBD2	CASSIDPWTSGSYNEQFF	TGTGCCAGTAGTATAGATCCTTGGACTAGCGGCTCCTACAATGAGCAGTTCTTC
TRBJ2-1	TRBV28	NA	NA	CASRGFISSYNEQFF	TGTGCCAGCCGCGGGTTTATAAGCTCCTACAATGAGCAGTTCTTC
TRBJ1-1	TRBV27	once	NA	CASSLVQGTEAFF	TGTGCCAGCAGTCTCGTGCAGGGCACTGAAGCTTTCTTT
TRBJ2-7	TRBV13	NA	NA	CASSFRGIYEQYF	TGTGCCAGCAGCTTCCGGGGGATCTACGAGCAGTACTTC
TRBJ2-1	TRBV7-9	NA	NA	CASVPWTPGSYNEQFF	TGTGCCAGCGTCCCCTGGACCCCCGGCTCCTACAATGAGCAGTTCTTC
TRBJ2-7	TRBV7-2	NA	TRBD2	CASSPAGGDTYEQYF	TGTGCCAGCAGCCCTGCGGGAGGAGATACCTACGAGCAGTACTTC
TRBJ2-2	TRBV4-3	NA	NA	CASSRAGTTNTGELFF	TGCGCCAGCAGCCGGGCCGGGACGACGAACACCGGGGAGCTGTTTTTT
TRBJ2-1	TRBV15	NA	TRBD2	CATSRRTSGINEQFF	TGTGCCACCAGCAGGAGGACTAGCGGCATCAATGAGCAGTTCTTC
TRBJ2-1	TRBV11-2	NA	TRBD2	CASSLEGLAVYNEQFF	TGTGCCAGCAGCTTAGAAGGACTAGCGGTCTACAATGAGCAGTTCTTC
TRBJ2-1	TRBV9	NA	TRBD2	CASSVAGGVYNEQFF	TGTGCCAGCAGCGTAGCGGGAGGTGTTTACAATGAGCAGTTCTTC
TRBJ2-1	TRBV4-1	NA	TRBD1	CASSQPQGNEQFF	TGCGCCAGCAGCCAACCACAGGGGAATGAGCAGTTCTTC
TRBJ2-7	TRBV29-1	NA	TRBD1	CSVEMADREVTYEQYF	TGCAGCGTTGAAATGGCGGACAGGGAGGTTACCTACGAGCAGTACTTC
TRBJ2-7	TRBV27	NA	TRBD2	CASSVFSTSGYEQYF	TGTGCCAGCAGTGTCTTCTCGACTAGCGGTTACGAGCAGTACTTC
TRBJ1-2	TRBV4-3	NA	NA	CASSLGAGYGYTF	TGCGCCAGCAGCCTGGGAGCGGGCTATGGCTACACCTTC
TRBJ2-3	TRBV5-6	once	NA	CASSPGDLQPQYF	TGTGCCAGCAGCCCTGGGGACTTGCAGCCGCAGTATTTT
TRBJ1-1	TRBV7-9	NA	NA	CASSLGRNTEAFF	TGTGCCAGCAGCTTGGGAAGGAACACTGAAGCTTTCTTT
TRBJ2-1	TRBV27	NA	TRBD2	CASSTISGSSYNEQFF	TGTGCCAGCAGTACAATCAGCGGGAGCTCCTACAATGAGCAGTTCTTC
TRBJ2-2	TRBV4-1	NA	NA	CASSHPGDRNTGELFF	TGCGCCAGCAGCCACCCGGGGGACAGAAACACCGGGGAGCTGTTTTTT
TRBJ2-7	TRBV6-5	NA	TRBD2	CASSYGAGGTYEQYF	TGTGCCAGCAGTTACGGCGCGGGAGGTACCTACGAGCAGTACTTC
TRBJ2-7	TRBV7-9	NA	TRBD1	CASKGSRQGIFSEQYF	TGTGCCAGCAAGGGGAGTCGACAGGGGATCTTTTCCGAGCAGTACTTC